A selection of T cell receptor beta chains follows, all from one sample in a study of CD8+CD57+ T cells in acquired aplastic anemia. Each CDR3 protein is one row after TCRdb ran MiXCR on the reads. The top ten hold roughly 1.2% of the sample, which has under 350,000 distinct CDR3 sequences, 56% seen once. The source material was sorted CD4+, CD8+, or CD8+CD57+ T cells (not recorded which) from PBMCs. The receptors come from a human donor with aplastic anemia. Each CDR3 is given with its conserved first and last residue. The order of the fields is V gene, clone size, J gene, D gene, CDR3 DNA, CDR3 protein. The D gene is left open where the match is weak. Not every row has a clone size; where given, it reads once, few, many or a size class.

TRBV7-8	few	TRBJ2-1	NA	TGTGCCAGCAGCTTAGTCCCTAGAAACAATGAGCAGTTCTTC	CASSLVPRNNEQFF
TRBV29-1	many	TRBJ1-2	TRBD1	TGCAGCGTTGTAATTACAGGGGTTTGGGGCTACACCTTC	CSVVITGVWGYTF
TRBV6-5	many	TRBJ1-3	NA	TGTGCCAGCTGGGGCGCAGGAAACACCATATATTTT	CASWGAGNTIYF
TRBV7-6	NA	TRBJ2-7	NA	TGTGCCACCGCCTCGAGGTCCACGGGCTCCTACGAGCAGTACTTC	CATASRSTGSYEQYF
TRBV12-3/TRBV12-4	NA	TRBJ2-7	TRBD1	TGTGCCAGCAGTTTCGGGGACAGGGATTACGAGCAGTACTTC	CASSFGDRDYEQYF
TRBV19	many	TRBJ1-1	NA	TGTGCCAGTAGTATAAGCGGAAGGAACACTGAAGCTTTCTTT	CASSISGRNTEAFF
TRBV20-1	NA	TRBJ1-3	TRBD1	TGCAGTGCTCTGACAGGGCTGGGGGGAAACACCATATATTTT	CSALTGLGGNTIYF
TRBV5-1	NA	TRBJ1-4	NA	TGCGCCAGCAGCTCCGGACAGCAGGGCGAAAAACTGTTTTTT	CASSSGQQGEKLFF
TRBV12-3/TRBV12-4	NA	TRBJ2-5	NA	TGTGCCAGCAGTTTAGGGGCCTCCAACCAGCCCCAGTACTTC	CASSLGASNQPQYF
TRBV7-3	many	TRBJ2-4	TRBD2	TGTGCCAGCAGTCCCGGGACTAGTAACATTCAGTACTTC	CASSPGTSNIQYF
TRBV7-2	few	TRBJ2-1	NA	TGTGCCAGTAGCCCCGGGGGACAGCGTCCCTACAATGAGCAGTTCTTC	CASSPGGQRPYNEQFF
TRBV24-1	few	TRBJ2-2	NA	TGTGCCACCAGTGGTCACGTCGACACCGGGGAGCTGTTTTTT	CATSGHVDTGELFF
TRBV5-1	many	TRBJ2-5	TRBD1	TGCGCCAGCAGCTACTACCACAGGGGGGTCCAAGAGACCCAGTACTTC	CASSYYHRGVQETQYF
TRBV7-9	NA	TRBJ2-1	NA	TGTGCCAGCAGCTTACAGGTCAGGTACAATGAGCAGTTCTTC	CASSLQVRYNEQFF
TRBV19	many	TRBJ2-7	NA	TGTGCCAGTAGTAGGGCCGGGGCCTACGAGCAGTACTTC	CASSRAGAYEQYF
TRBV5-8	NA	TRBJ2-3	NA	TGTGCCAGCAGCTTTCGGCAATCCACAGATACGCAGTATTTT	CASSFRQSTDTQYF
TRBV7-2	NA	TRBJ2-6	NA	TGTGCCAGCAGCCTGGGACATTCCTCTGGGGCCAACGTCCTGACTTTC	CASSLGHSSGANVLTF
TRBV20-1	NA	TRBJ1-1	TRBD1	TGCAGTGCTAGAACGCCAGGGGGCTTGAACACTGAAGCTTTCTTT	CSARTPGGLNTEAFF
TRBV5-1	NA	TRBJ2-5	NA	TGCGCCAGCAGCGAAAAAGAGACCCAGTACTTC	CASSEKETQYF
TRBV2	NA	TRBJ2-4	NA	TGTGCCAGCAGGATAGCGGAGGTTGGAATCATTCAGTACTTC	CASRIAEVGIIQYF
TRBV12-3/TRBV12-4	many	TRBJ2-3	NA	TGTGCCAGCAGCCCCCCCGCCGGAGAGATTAGCACAGATACGCAGTATTTT	CASSPPAGEISTDTQYF
TRBV7-9	many	TRBJ1-2	NA	TGTGCCAGCAGCTACGACACCAACTATGGCTACACCTTC	CASSYDTNYGYTF
TRBV25-1	NA	TRBJ1-3	NA	TGTGCCAGCAGTGGCCGACAGTACTCTGGAAACACCATATATTTT	CASSGRQYSGNTIYF
TRBV19	NA	TRBJ1-1	TRBD1	TGTGCCAGTAGTCCGGGACAGGGGGGCATGAACACTGAAGCTTTCTTT	CASSPGQGGMNTEAFF
TRBV2	NA	TRBJ2-3	NA	TGTGCCAGCAGTGAGGGTGACATAACAGATACGCAGTATTTT	CASSEGDITDTQYF
TRBV24-1	NA	TRBJ2-1	NA	TGTGCCACCAGTGATCCACAGGGACCCGGCGATGAGCAGTTCTTC	CATSDPQGPGDEQFF
TRBV20-1	once	TRBJ1-6	NA	TGCAGTGCTAGGAGGGAGGCAGGTGATAATTCACCCCTCCACTTT	CSARREAGDNSPLHF
TRBV25-1	NA	TRBJ1-5	NA	TGTGCCAGCAGTGCTTACAGGGCGAATCAGCCCCAGCATTTT	CASSAYRANQPQHF
TRBV29-1	many	TRBJ2-1	NA	TGCAGCGTTGATTACGTATGGGCCCTCTACAATGAGCAGTTCTTC	CSVDYVWALYNEQFF
TRBV5-8	many	TRBJ2-5	TRBD1	TGTGCCAGCAGCTACAGCCGGGACAGGGGAAAGACCCAGTACTTC	CASSYSRDRGKTQYF
TRBV10-3	NA	TRBJ1-2	NA	TGTGCCATCAGTGAGTCGATCGGGGCCGCGAAGGTACCTAACTATGGCTACACCTTC	CAISESIGAAKVPNYGYTF
TRBV7-9	few	TRBJ2-1	NA	TGTGCCAGCAGTCTCCTAGTATTCACCTACAATGAGCAGTTCTTC	CASSLLVFTYNEQFF
TRBV7-6	NA	TRBJ2-6	NA	TGTGCCAGCAGCCAGGTTGGGGTCGGGGCCAACGTCCTGACTTTC	CASSQVGVGANVLTF
TRBV2	few	TRBJ1-5	NA	TGTGCCAGCAGTGACGTAGCCAGCAATCAGCCCCAGCATTTT	CASSDVASNQPQHF
TRBV7-3	NA	TRBJ2-1	NA	TGTGCCAGCAGCTTAACAGGTCAGGGCAAGCAGTTCTTC	CASSLTGQGKQFF
TRBV7-8	once	TRBJ1-2	TRBD1	TGTGCCAGCACGGACAGGGAGACTAACTATGGCTACACCTTC	CASTDRETNYGYTF
TRBV7-2	many	TRBJ2-7	NA	TGTGCCAGCAGTCTGAGGCCCTCGGAGCAGTACTTC	CASSLRPSEQYF
TRBV20-1	few	TRBJ1-1	NA	TGCAGTGCTAGGATGAACACTGAAGCTTTCTTT	CSARMNTEAFF
TRBV2	few	TRBJ1-1	TRBD1	TGTGCCAGCAGTGAGATTTCGACAGGGGATGAAGCTTTCTTT	CASSEISTGDEAFF
TRBV14	NA	TRBJ2-5	NA	TGTGCCAGCAGCCAAGCCAGGTCAGGGACCCAGTACTTC	CASSQARSGTQYF
TRBV6-1	many	TRBJ2-7	NA	TGTGCCAGCAAGGGGGATTCCTACGAGCAGTACTTC	CASKGDSYEQYF
TRBV7-9	NA	TRBJ2-5	NA	TGTGCCAGCAGCTTAGGGGGGCAGCCCTATAGTACCCAGTACTTC	CASSLGGQPYSTQYF
TRBV6-1	NA	TRBJ1-2	NA	TGTGCCGCGCACAGGGATTCAAAGGGCTACACCTTC	CAAHRDSKGYTF
TRBV20-1	once	TRBJ1-4	NA	TGCAGTGCCCCTGAGGGGGGAGAAAAACTGTTTTTT	CSAPEGGEKLFF
TRBV18	once	TRBJ2-6	NA	TGTGCCAGCTCAGGGGTAGGGCCTTATTCTGGGGCCAACGTCCTGACTTTC	CASSGVGPYSGANVLTF
TRBV2	NA	TRBJ1-2	TRBD1	TGTGCCAGCATCACGACAGGGGAAGGCTACACCTTC	CASITTGEGYTF